Listed here are 18 T cell receptor beta chains from one sample, sequenced in a study of OX40 agonist ivuxolimab in advanced cancers. The protocol was immunoSEQ multiplex PCR, while the TCRdb copy is restricted to in-frame clones and leaves out a portion. The sample lists tens of thousands of clones, approximately 78% occurring once. Sequencing used CD4+ or CD8+ T cells sorted from blood, obtained in a trial of the OX40 agonist ivuxolimab. These receptors came from an adult with an advanced solid tumor such as melanoma, head and neck, liver or kidney cancer.

The chain uses TRBV29-1 and TRBJ2-3, with TRBD2 matching 9 bases. From germline, CDR1 is SQVTM and CDR2 ANQGSEA. V shed 7 bases and J 0 bases; nucleotides not matched to a gene: 8. The CDR3 contains 15 residues. CDR3: CSAATSGSSTDTQYF. CDR3 coding DNA: TGCAGCGCCGCGACTAGCGGCTCTAGCACAGATACGCAGTATTTT.

This clone turned up a few times. This chain links TRBV5-4 with TRBJ2-6, with D unresolved. CDR1 SGHNT and CDR2 YYREEE come from the germline V gene (reference sequence). V lost 4 bases, J lost 4 bases, and 12 bases lay in between. The CDR3 consists of 15 residues. The CDR3 DNA is TGTGCCAGCAGCCTGCATGGGGTCGGGGCCAACGTCCTGACTTTC. Its translation is CASSLHGVGANVLTF.

The table lists this clone with a few counts. The chain employs TRBV27 and TRBJ1-2, with D possibly being TRBD1 (5 bases). V was shortened by 10 bases and J by 4 bases, with 16 bases between the two germline ends. The CDR3 loop spans 13 amino acids. Germline values: CDR1 MNHEY, CDR2 SMNVEV (reference sequence). CDR3 residues: CATTGDSGYGYTF. In DNA, the CDR3 is TGTGCCACCACGGGGGATTCTGGCTATGGCTACACCTTC.

V is TRBV6-6 and J is TRBJ2-5; 8 nucleotides line up with TRBD2. This CDR3 contains 14 residues. The ends lost 6 bases at V and 4 bases at J; junction bases unmatched: 7. CDR1 and CDR2 from the germline V gene are MNHNY and SVGAGI (reference sequence). The CDR3 sequence: CASRFSGVGETQYF. DNA of the CDR3: TGTGCCAGCAGATTTAGCGGGGTAGGAGAGACCCAGTACTTC.

The chain carries TRBV7-8 and TRBJ2-7; no firm D call. The V gene's germline CDR1 is SGHVS and CDR2 FQNEAQ. The CDR3 is 14 residues long. Trimming cost V 5 bases and J 2 bases, with 13 bases left between them. The CDR3 is CASSPGRLTYEQYF. The CDR3 DNA follows: TGTGCCAGCAGCCCGGGCCGGCTAACCTACGAGCAGTACTTC.

The J gene is TRBJ1-2, the V gene TRBV5-1, with 9 bases identical to TRBD1. V gave up 0 bases and J gave up 4 bases; unmatched junction bases: 4. The germline gives CDR1 SGHRS, CDR2 YFSETQ. The CDR3 is 15 amino acids. CDR3 loop: CASSLAGQGPYGYTF. In nucleotides, the CDR3 is TGCGCCAGCAGCTTGGCTGGACAGGGGCCCTATGGCTACACCTTC.

The chain couples TRBV7-2 to TRBJ1-1; weak D call: TRBD1 (6 bases). V shed 3 bases and J shed 3 bases, with 11 bases lying between them. The CDR3 covers 14 residues. The germline CDR1 and CDR2 sequences are SGHTA and FQGNSA. CDR3 sequence: CASSFRQADTEAFF. CDR3 coding DNA: TGTGCCAGCAGCTTCAGACAGGCGGACACTGAAGCTTTCTTT.

This clone showed up just a few times. This rearrangement joins TRBV30 to TRBJ1-1; D gene unclear. The CDR3 has 13 amino acids. Trimming cost V 4 bases and J 0 bases, with 9 bases left between them. CDR1 and CDR2 (germline): GTSNPN, SVGIG (reference sequence). CDR3: CAWTENMNTEAFF. CDR3 sequence (DNA): TGTGCCTGGACAGAGAACATGAACACTGAAGCTTTCTTT.

This clone has just a few counts. The rearrangement uses TRBV4-3 and TRBJ2-7; maybe TRBD1 (6 bases). Germline V CDR1 and CDR2: LGHNA, YSLEER. Between the trimmed V and J ends, which lost 2 bases and 4 bases, there was a span of 9 bases. This CDR3 is 13 amino acids long. The CDR3 spells CASSQKGGYEQYF. The CDR3 nucleotides are TGCGCCAGCAGCCAAAAAGGGGGATACGAGCAGTACTTC.

This chain uses TRBV5-4 with TRBJ2-3, with D perhaps assigned TRBD1 or TRBD2 (5 bases each). CDR1 is SGHNT and CDR2 is YYREEE in the germline V gene (reference sequence). V was shortened by 0 bases and J by 4 bases, with 9 bases between the two germline ends. CDR3 length: 14 residues. CDR3 nucleotide sequence: TGTGCCAGCAGCTTGGAACGGGGCGCAGATACGCAGTATTTT. Encoded protein: CASSLERGADTQYF.

The V gene is TRBV28, the J gene TRBJ2-7, with 9 nucleotides matching TRBD2. Trimming took 5 bases from V and 4 from J; bases not matched to a gene: 3. The CDR3 covers 13 residues. From germline, CDR1 is MDHEN and CDR2 SYDVKM. This CDR3 is CASSRGGAYEQYF. CDR3 coding DNA: TGTGCCAGCAGTCGCGGGGGGGCGTACGAGCAGTACTTC. The full variable domain, with the rest looked up from reference TRBV28 and TRBJ2-7, is DVKVTQSSRYLVKRTGEKVFLECVQDMDHENMFWYRQDPGLGLRLIYFSYDVKMKEKGDIPEGYSVSREKKERFSLILESASTNQTSMYLCASSRGGAYEQYFGPGTRLTVT.

The rearrangement uses TRBV14 and TRBJ2-1; 7 nucleotides match TRBD2. J was trimmed by 13 bases and V by 4 bases; bases with no gene match: 10. The CDR3 totals 13 residues. CDR1 SGHDN and CDR2 FVKESK come from the germline V gene. CDR3 amino acids: CASSPRVSGAQFF. In nucleotides, the CDR3 is TGTGCCAGCAGCCCCCGCGTGAGCGGGGCCCAGTTCTTC.

The rearrangement uses TRBV30 and TRBJ1-3, with D hard to call. Germline lookup yields CDR1 GTSNPN and CDR2 SVGIG (reference sequence). V was shortened by 0 bases and J by 0 bases, with 9 bases between the two germline ends. This CDR3 has 15 residues. CDR3 DNA sequence: TGTGCCTGGAGTGTCCAGCAGAGCTCTGGAAACACCATATATTTT. Its protein is CAWSVQQSSGNTIYF.

This clone was seen a handful of times. The rearrangement uses TRBV19 and TRBJ2-7, with 8 bases matching TRBD1. With 5 bases clipped from V and 5 bases from J, the junction kept 8 bases outside the gene matches. Germline CDR1 reads LNHDA; CDR2 reads SQIVND (reference sequence). The CDR3 totals 14 residues. CDR3 DNA: TGTGCCAGTAGTGCCTGGCAGGGGGCGGACGAGCAGTACTTC. Its protein product is CASSAWQGADEQYF.

This chain links TRBV11-2 with TRBJ2-3; possible D gene TRBD2, 5 bases. Trimming removed 5 bases from V and 1 base from J, with 22 bases in between. Germline lookup yields CDR1 SGHAT and CDR2 FQNNGV. This CDR3 contains 18 residues. The CDR3 DNA is TGTGCCAGCAGCAATGGGGTTAGCGCCCGCGGAGGCACAGATACGCAGTATTTT. It translates to CASSNGVSARGGTDTQYF.

The rearrangement links TRBV7-8 to TRBJ1-1, with D perhaps TRBD1 (6 bases). The V end was cut by 4 bases, the J end by 0 bases, with 12 bases between. The CDR3 consists of 15 residues. The germline gives CDR1 SGHVS, CDR2 FQNEAQ. CDR3 loop: CASSSADRMNTEAFF. The CDR3 DNA sequence: TGTGCCAGCAGCTCAGCGGACAGAATGAACACTGAAGCTTTCTTT.

The V gene is TRBV6-5, the J gene TRBJ1-2; D remains unclear. There are 15 residues in the CDR3. Germline lookup yields CDR1 MNHEY and CDR2 SVGAGI. V lost 0 bases and J lost 4, with 12 bases in between. The CDR3 spells CASSYSGSASYGYTF. CDR3 DNA sequence: TGTGCCAGCAGTTACTCGGGCAGCGCGAGCTATGGCTACACCTTC.

The V call is TRBV6-5, the J call TRBJ2-5, with 9 bases lining up with TRBD1. The length of the CDR3 is 15 residues. CDR1 MNHEY and CDR2 SVGAGI come from the germline V gene. V lost 6 bases to trimming and J lost 5 bases; unmatched junction nucleotides: 10. This chain's CDR3 is CASSPGQGWRETQYF. In nucleotides, the CDR3 is TGTGCCAGCAGCCCGGGACAGGGTTGGCGGGAGACCCAGTACTTC.